The 9 T cell receptor beta chains in this list originate from one sample, sequenced in a study of T-cell reconstitution after alpha-beta-depleted transplantation in children. This sample's TCRbeta library carried unique molecular identifier barcodes. TCRdb reprocessed the PCR reads with MiXCR, giving one entry per CDR3 protein. The profile shows about 870,000 distinct CDR3 sequences, less than 20% of them singletons. This material consisted of PBMCs, mostly from graft donor cells, taken 360 days after TCRalphabeta/CD19-depleted stem cell transplant. These receptors all stem from a male patient aged 10 to 17 who had a stem cell transplant for acute lymphoblastic leukemia, so the T cells may come from the graft donor.

The chain uses TRBV19 and TRBJ2-7; no clear D gene. Germline CDR1 and CDR2: LNHDA and SQIVND (reference sequence). The germline V and J ends were trimmed by 3 bases and 5 bases, with 11 bases remaining between them. CDR3 length equals 13 residues. CDR3 loop: CASSMMGFDEQYF. CDR3 nucleotide sequence: TGTGCCAGTAGTATGATGGGTTTCGACGAGCAGTACTTC.

The chain recombines TRBV7-6 with TRBJ2-3; D gene unclear. Trimming left V 5 bases short and J 0 bases short, with 12 bases between. The germline V gene has CDR1 SGHVS and CDR2 FNYEAQ. The CDR3 loop spans 15 amino acids. CDR3 loop: CASSPWGGSTDTQYF. CDR3 nucleotides: TGTGCCAGCAGCCCGTGGGGTGGGAGCACAGATACGCAGTATTTT.

This clonotype was observed a handful of times. The rearrangement uses TRBV12-3 or TRBV12-4 and TRBJ2-7, with D maybe TRBD1 (5 bases). The CDR3 contains 15 residues. The germline V and J ends were trimmed by 5 bases and 0 bases, with 14 bases remaining between them. The CDR3 bases are TGTGCCAGCAGTCTAGGGGTTCTGAACTCCTACGAGCAGTACTTC. Its translation: CASSLGVLNSYEQYF.

The chain has TRBV7-7 and TRBJ2-1, with 10 nucleotides matching TRBD2. Germline-derived CDR1 and CDR2 are SSHAT and FNYEAQ (reference sequence). The CDR3 length is 15 residues. V gave up 5 bases and J gave up 7 bases; unmatched junction bases: 8. The CDR3 protein is CASSNGLAGVNEQFF. The CDR3 DNA is TGTGCCAGCAGCAACGGGCTAGCGGGAGTTAATGAGCAGTTCTTC.

This clonotype was picked up many times. The rearrangement uses TRBV7-3 and TRBJ2-5, with 8 bases aligning to TRBD2. Trimming removed 4 bases from V and 5 bases from J; junction bases left unmatched: 6. Germline V gene lookup returns CDR1 SGHTA and CDR2 FQGTGA. This CDR3 comprises 14 residues. The CDR3 nucleotides are TGTGCCAGCAGCTCCACGGGAGGGGCCGAGACCCAGTACTTC. Its protein is CASSSTGGAETQYF. Full variable domain (missing parts from reference TRBV7-3 and TRBJ2-5): GAGVSQTPSNKVTEKGKYVELRCDPISGHTALYWYRQSLGQGPEFLIYFQGTGAADDSGLPNDRFFAVRPEGSVSTLKIQRTERGDSAVYLCASSSTGGAETQYFGPGTRLLVL.

This clonotype has more than one count but fewer than ten. This chain joins TRBV2 and TRBJ2-3, with a weak D call TRBD2 (6 bases). The CDR3 is 15 residues long. Trimming pared 8 bases from V and 0 bases from J, leaving 15 bases between. CDR1 is SNHLY and CDR2 is FYNNEI in the germline V gene. The CDR3, as DNA: TGTGCCAGCGTGGAGGGAGAGTGGAGCACAGATACGCAGTATTTT. This encodes CASVEGEWSTDTQYF.

Only a few counts were recorded for this clonotype. This chain links TRBV5-6 with TRBJ2-5; D is undetermined. Trimming took off 0 bases at V and 6 bases at J, with 9 bases between the two ends. Germline V gene data show CDR1 as SGHDT and CDR2 as YYEEEE. This CDR3 is 13 amino acids long. CDR3 nucleotides: TGTGCCAGCAGCTTGGTGAGGTTGCAGACCCAGTACTTC. Its translation is CASSLVRLQTQYF.

This clonotype was picked up a small number of times. This chain connects TRBV10-2 to TRBJ2-3; perhaps TRBD1 as D (6 bases). Germline assignment: CDR1 WSHSY and CDR2 SAAADI. V lost 3 bases, J lost 5 bases, and 18 bases lay in between. The CDR3 is 16 residues long. This CDR3 reads CASSDLTGVRGDTQYF. Here the CDR3 DNA reads TGCGCCAGCAGTGACCTGACAGGAGTCCGGGGAGATACGCAGTATTTT.

In its sample, this clonotype was seen many times. The chain has TRBV5-6 and TRBJ2-1; D tentatively reads TRBD1 or TRBD2 (5 bases each). The CDR3 totals 16 residues. Germline lookup yields CDR1 SGHDT and CDR2 YYEEEE. Between the trimmed V and J ends, which lost 3 bases and 1 base, there was a span of 14 bases. The DNA of the CDR3 is TGTGCCAGCAGCTGGGGGAGTACAAGGTCCTACAATGAGCAGTTCTTC. It is translated as CASSWGSTRSYNEQFF.